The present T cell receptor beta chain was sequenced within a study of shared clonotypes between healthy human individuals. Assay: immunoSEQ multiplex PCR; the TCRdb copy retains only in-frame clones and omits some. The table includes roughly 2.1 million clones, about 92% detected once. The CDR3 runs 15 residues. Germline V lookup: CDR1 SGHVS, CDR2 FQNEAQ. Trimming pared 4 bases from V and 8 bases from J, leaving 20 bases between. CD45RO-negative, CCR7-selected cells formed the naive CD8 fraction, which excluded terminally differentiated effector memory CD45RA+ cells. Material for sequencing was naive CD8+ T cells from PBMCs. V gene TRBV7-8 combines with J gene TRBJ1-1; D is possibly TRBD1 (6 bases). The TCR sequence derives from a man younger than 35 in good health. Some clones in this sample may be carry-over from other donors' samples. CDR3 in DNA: TGTGCCAGCAGCTCCCAAGACAGGAAAGATATCGAAGCTTTCTTT. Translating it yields CASSSQDRKDIEAFF.